These T cell receptor beta chains were read from a single sample in a study of beta chain features in type 1 diabetes. Here immunoSEQ multiplex PCR was the method, and the copy in TCRdb shows in-frame clones only, minus some. The profile shows 500,000 to 700,000 clones, less than 20% of them singletons. The sample was naive CD4+ T cells from blood. These receptors came from a man aged 18 to 35 in good health. Each CDR3 is given with its conserved first and last residue. Fields, in order: CDR3 protein, CDR3 DNA, V gene, clone size, J gene, D gene. A D gene is named only where the DNA matches it firmly. Clone size is stated in some rows and not others, as once, few, many or a class when expanded.

CASSLALGKRGDEKLFF,TGTGCCAGCAGCCTAGCCTTAGGAAAAAGGGGTGATGAAAAACTGTTTTTT,TRBV7-6,few,TRBJ1-4,.
CASSFRKGTGGNIQYF,TGTGCCAGCAGCTTTCGAAAGGGGACAGGGGGAAACATTCAGTACTTC,TRBV11-2,.,TRBJ2-4,TRBD1
CSVEDGTGNQPQHF,TGCAGCGTTGAAGATGGGACAGGCAATCAGCCCCAGCATTTT,TRBV29-1,once,TRBJ1-5,TRBD1
CASSKYGPSYEQYF,TGTGCCAGCAGCAAATACGGACCGTCCTACGAGCAGTACTTC,TRBV21-1,few,TRBJ2-7,.
CATSGPSLPNNEQFF,TGTGCCACCAGCGGACCTAGCCTTCCGAACAATGAGCAGTTCTTC,TRBV15,few,TRBJ2-1,.
CASTWEGRPDTQYF,TGTGCCAGCACTTGGGAGGGGAGGCCAGATACGCAGTATTTT,TRBV28,.,TRBJ2-3,TRBD2
CASSLEGAEAFF,TGCGCCAGCAGCTTGGAAGGAGCCGAAGCTTTCTTT,TRBV5-1,.,TRBJ1-1,.
CATSRDGGAQTNSPLHF,TGTGCCACCAGCAGAGATGGGGGGGCCCAGACAAATTCACCCCTCCACTTT,TRBV15,few,TRBJ1-6,.
CASSSDTAGPQHF,TGTGCCAGCAGTTCAGACACCGCGGGGCCCCAGCATTTT,TRBV5-4,.,TRBJ1-5,.
CASSLRQGVGEQYF,TGTGCCAGCAGCTTGCGACAGGGAGTGGGCGAGCAGTACTTC,TRBV5-4,.,TRBJ2-7,TRBD1
CASSSGLGRSRGYTF,TGTGCCAGCAGTTCGGGTTTAGGCAGGTCGAGAGGCTACACCTTC,TRBV28,few,TRBJ1-2,.
CASSPRAPLRYEQYF,TGTGCCAGCAGCCCCCGGGCCCCACTTCGATATGAGCAGTACTTC,TRBV7-9,few,TRBJ2-7,.
CASSVGVAGPDTQYF,TGTGCCAGCAGCGTAGGGGTAGCGGGGCCAGATACGCAGTATTTT,TRBV9,.,TRBJ2-3,TRBD2
CASSQLLRTGGGSYEQYF,TGCGCCAGCAGCCAACTACTCAGGACAGGGGGGGGCTCCTACGAGCAGTACTTC,TRBV4-3,few,TRBJ2-7,TRBD1
CAISDGGAANEKLFF,TGTGCCATCAGTGACGGTGGGGCGGCGAATGAAAAACTGTTTTTT,TRBV10-3,few,TRBJ1-4,.
CASSHSDRGPQHF,TGCGCCAGCAGCCACTCGGACAGGGGGCCCCAGCATTTT,TRBV4-1,once,TRBJ1-5,TRBD1
CASRVGFQNNEQFF,TGTGCCAGCAGGGTTGGATTTCAGAACAATGAGCAGTTCTTC,TRBV5-6,.,TRBJ2-1,.
CASSRKTGADTQYF,TGTGCCAGTAGTAGAAAGACAGGGGCGGATACGCAGTATTTT,TRBV19,.,TRBJ2-3,TRBD1
CSARSGGLFF,TGCAGTGCTAGATCTGGGGGGCTGTTTTTT,TRBV20-1,.,TRBJ1-4,.
CAIRAEVPSFNEQFF,TGTGCCATCAGGGCCGAAGTGCCCAGCTTCAATGAGCAGTTCTTC,TRBV10-3,.,TRBJ2-1,.
CASSQPGLGGETQYF,TGTGCCAGCAGCCAACCTGGACTAGGCGGGGAGACCCAGTACTTC,TRBV4-2,few,TRBJ2-5,TRBD2
CASSGRRQGGSPLHF,TGTGCCAGCAGCGGAAGGCGACAGGGAGGATCACCCCTCCACTTT,TRBV5-6,few,TRBJ1-6,TRBD1
CASSQDVRQGSTDTQYF,TGTGCCAGCAGCCAAGATGTGCGACAGGGTAGCACAGATACGCAGTATTTT,TRBV14,.,TRBJ2-3,TRBD1
CASSPRQGTETQYF,TGTGCCAGCAGCCCCAGACAGGGTACGGAGACCCAGTACTTC,TRBV7-2,few,TRBJ2-5,TRBD1
CASSVDSGKETQYF,TGTGCCAGCAGCGTAGATTCCGGGAAGGAGACCCAGTACTTC,TRBV9,.,TRBJ2-5,.
CASTQGGGQYF,TGTGCCAGCACCCAAGGCGGGGGCCAGTACTTC,TRBV6-5,.,TRBJ2-5,TRBD2
CATSRVLESYGYTF,TGTGCCACCAGCAGAGTTTTGGAGAGCTATGGCTACACCTTC,TRBV15,.,TRBJ1-2,.
CASSPQRTGNGYTF,TGTGCCAGCTCACCACAACGGACAGGGAATGGCTACACCTTC,TRBV18,few,TRBJ1-2,TRBD1
CASSLRGGVDTQYF,TGTGCCAGCAGCCTGCGGGGTGGTGTGGATACGCAGTATTTT,TRBV7-9,many,TRBJ2-3,.
CAIRETGQETQYF,TGTGCCATCAGGGAGACAGGACAAGAGACCCAGTACTTC,TRBV10-3,.,TRBJ2-5,.
CASSREGHGYTF,TGCGCCAGCAGCCGAGAGGGACATGGCTACACCTTC,TRBV4-3,few,TRBJ1-2,.
CASSRQGDRPETQYF,TGTGCCAGCTCACGACAGGGGGACCGCCCAGAGACCCAGTACTTC,TRBV18,few,TRBJ2-5,TRBD1
CAIKATGMNTEAFF,TGTGCCATCAAGGCGACGGGGATGAACACTGAAGCTTTCTTT,TRBV10-3,few,TRBJ1-1,.
CASSSRGRQGTPNYGYTF,TGTGCCAGCAGCTCCCGAGGGCGACAGGGTACGCCTAACTATGGCTACACCTTC,TRBV7-9,.,TRBJ1-2,TRBD1
CASSVEGRTSLLADTQYF,TGTGCCAGCAGCGTAGAGGGAAGGACTAGCCTTTTGGCAGATACGCAGTATTTT,TRBV9,.,TRBJ2-3,TRBD2
CSVVPGAYEQYF,TGCAGCGTTGTCCCAGGGGCCTACGAGCAGTACTTC,TRBV29-1,few,TRBJ2-7,.
CASSTHGTGPYGYTF,TGTGCCAGCAGTACCCACGGGACAGGGCCCTATGGCTACACCTTC,TRBV28,.,TRBJ1-2,TRBD1
CASSFRQITAKNIQYF,TGTGCCAGCAGTTTTAGGCAGATAACAGCCAAAAACATTCAGTACTTC,TRBV28,few,TRBJ2-4,.
CASSEMGRGYAQYF,TGTGCCAGCAGTGAGATGGGCAGGGGCTACGCGCAGTACTTC,TRBV2,.,TRBJ2-7,.
CASSVMKETQYF,TGCGCCAGCAGCGTGATGAAGGAGACCCAGTACTTC,TRBV5-1,.,TRBJ2-5,.
CASSSRPFNTGELFF,TGTGCCAGCAGCTCGCGACCCTTTAACACCGGGGAGCTGTTTTTT,TRBV9,few,TRBJ2-2,.
CASSHRLAGDTGELFF,TGTGCCAGCAGCCACCGACTAGCGGGGGACACCGGGGAGCTGTTTTTT,TRBV5-8,few,TRBJ2-2,TRBD2
CASRTVWGRSGNTIYF,TGTGCCAGCAGAACCGTCTGGGGCCGCTCTGGAAACACCATATATTTT,TRBV13,.,TRBJ1-3,.
CASSYRTGNTEAFF,TGTGCCAGCAGTTACCGCACAGGGAACACTGAAGCTTTCTTT,TRBV6-6,few,TRBJ1-1,.
CASSQVAGHYEQYF,TGTGCCAGCAGCCAAGTTGCAGGCCACTACGAGCAGTACTTC,TRBV4-2,.,TRBJ2-7,.
CASSFGGFNQPQHF,TGTGCCAGCAGCTTCGGGGGGTTCAATCAGCCCCAGCATTTT,TRBV7-2,few,TRBJ1-5,.
CASSLGGYLGDEQYF,TGTGCCAGCAGCTTAGGGGGTTATTTAGGGGACGAGCAGTACTTC,TRBV7-2,few,TRBJ2-7,.
CASGTGNYEQYF,TGCGCCAGCGGGACAGGGAACTACGAGCAGTACTTC,TRBV5-1,.,TRBJ2-7,TRBD1
CASSLSPSTGGFTEAFF,TGTGCCAGCAGCTTATCCCCTTCGACAGGGGGCTTTACTGAAGCTTTCTTT,TRBV7-9,.,TRBJ1-1,TRBD1
CASSRGQMGNSPLHF,TGTGCCAGCAGCCGAGGGCAGATGGGGAATTCACCCCTCCACTTT,TRBV5-4,few,TRBJ1-6,.
CAWSVKGGDTQYF,TGTGCCTGGAGTGTTAAGGGCGGAGATACGCAGTATTTT,TRBV30,few,TRBJ2-3,.
CASSVFGATNTEAFF,TGTGCCAGCAGCGTATTCGGGGCAACGAACACTGAAGCTTTCTTT,TRBV9,few,TRBJ1-1,.
CASSQEVKARGAFF,TGCGCCAGCAGCCAAGAGGTAAAAGCCAGGGGGGCTTTCTTT,TRBV4-3,.,TRBJ1-1,TRBD1
CASSQPRQGGYEQYF,TGCGCCAGCAGCCAACCCCGACAGGGAGGATACGAGCAGTACTTC,TRBV4-1,few,TRBJ2-7,.
CASSSRLAGEPYF,TGTGCCAGCAGCAGCAGACTAGCGGGGGAACCGTATTTT,TRBV7-2,.,TRBJ2-3,TRBD2